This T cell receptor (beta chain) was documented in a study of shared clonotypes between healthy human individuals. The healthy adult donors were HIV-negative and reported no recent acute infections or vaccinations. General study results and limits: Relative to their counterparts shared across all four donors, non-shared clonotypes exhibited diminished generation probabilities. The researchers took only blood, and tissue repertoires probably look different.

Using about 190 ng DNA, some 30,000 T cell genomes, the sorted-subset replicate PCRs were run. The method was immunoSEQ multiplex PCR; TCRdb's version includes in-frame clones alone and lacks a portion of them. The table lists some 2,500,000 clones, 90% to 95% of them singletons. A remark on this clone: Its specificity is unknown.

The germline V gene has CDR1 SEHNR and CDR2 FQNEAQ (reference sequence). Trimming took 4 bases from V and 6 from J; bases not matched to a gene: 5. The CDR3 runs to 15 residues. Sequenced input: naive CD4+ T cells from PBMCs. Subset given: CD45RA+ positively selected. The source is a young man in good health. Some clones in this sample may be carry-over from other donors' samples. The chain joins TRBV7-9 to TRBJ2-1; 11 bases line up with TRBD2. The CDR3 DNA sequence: TGTGCCAGCAGCTCGCTTAGCGGGAGGGGCAATGAGCAGTTCTTC. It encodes CASSSLSGRGNEQFF.